The present T cell receptor beta chain was sequenced within a study of regulatory T cells in long-lasting Graves disease. CDR3 regions were amplified by Arm-PCR using iRepertoire HTBI primers to build TCR beta libraries. TCRdb passed the multiplex PCR reads through MiXCR, listing each CDR3 protein once. Counted here are some 440,000 distinct CDR3 sequences, less than 25% occurring once; the ten biggest clones make up 7.8%. The V gene's germline CDR1 is MDHEN and CDR2 SYDVKM. This CDR3 is built from 15 residues. Trimming took 0 bases from V and 1 from J, leaving 10 bases between them. Of note for this clonotype: The target antigen is unknown.

Study results and caveats: Persistent-disease Graves' patients showed less TCR diversity than new cases.

Time point: persistent/refractory GD, antithyroid drugs over 5 years with positive TRAb. RNA extracted from PBMCs served as the sequencing template. Patients were enrolled at an endocrinology department in Xi'an, China. The source material was peripheral blood mononuclear cells (PBMCs), sampled when the disease was refractory, from a patient treated with antithyroid drugs. This sequence was found in a female donor with Graves disease. The rearrangement links TRBV28 to TRBJ2-7; TRBD2 might be the D (5 bases). In DNA form, the CDR3 reads TGTGCCAGCAGTTTATGGGGAGTGGGGTCCTACGAGCAGTACTTC. It encodes CASSLWGVGSYEQYF.